The 9 T cell receptor beta chains below come from one sample, sequenced in a study of blood T cell repertoires in COVID-19. Sequencing was performed with immunoSEQ multiplex PCR; in TCRdb, only in-frame clones are kept and a portion is missing. The sample lists approximately 300,000 clones; approximately 84% were seen once. The sequenced sample consisted of PBMCs or T cells enriched from blood (not recorded which). The receptors here all came from a man aged 30-40 years who had recovered from COVID-19.

This chain joins TRBV15 and TRBJ1-1, with 7 bases aligning to TRBD1. The CDR3 runs to 16 residues. The germline gives CDR1 LNHNV, CDR2 YYDKDF (reference sequence). J lost 1 base, V lost 4 bases, and 9 bases had no gene match. DNA of the CDR3: TGTGCCACCAGCAAGGGGGCAGGGGGTTCGAACACTGAAGCTTTCTTT. This translates into CATSKGAGGSNTEAFF. The full variable domain, in which reference TRBV15 and TRBJ1-1 provide the parts outside the CDR3, is DAMVIQNPRYQVTQFGKPVTLSCSQTLNHNVMYWYQQKSSQAPKLLFHYYDKDFNNEADTPDNFQSRRPNTSFCFLDIRSPGLGDTAMYLCATSKGAGGSNTEAFFGQGTRLTVV.

CDR3 region: CASSLLTVNEQFF. The DNA of the CDR3 is TGTGCCAGCAGCTTATTGACAGTCAATGAGCAGTTCTTC. The V call is TRBV7-9, the J call TRBJ2-1, with TRBD1 as a possible D gene (5 bases). The germline gives CDR1 SEHNR, CDR2 FQNEAQ (reference sequence). The CDR3 is 13 amino acids. Trimming removed 2 bases from V and 6 bases from J, with 8 bases in between.

This clone has more than one count but fewer than ten. This chain links TRBV15 with TRBJ2-7, with D possibly being TRBD2 (6 bases). The germline V gene encodes CDR1 LNHNV and CDR2 YYDKDF (reference sequence). The CDR3 has 15 amino acids. Deletions cut 6 bases from V and 2 bases from J, with 17 bases between. The CDR3 region has the DNA TGTGCCACCAGGTTGGGGCTAGCGTGGGCCTACGAGCAGTACTTC. It translates to CATRLGLAWAYEQYF. Looking up the rest from reference TRBV15 and TRBJ2-7 gives the full variable domain: DAMVIQNPRYQVTQFGKPVTLSCSQTLNHNVMYWYQQKSSQAPKLLFHYYDKDFNNEADTPDNFQSRRPNTSFCFLDIRSPGLGDTAMYLCATRLGLAWAYEQYFGPGTRLTVT.

The J gene is TRBJ2-5, the V gene TRBV6-5, with 8 positions matching TRBD1. There are 13 residues in the CDR3. Germline V CDR1 and CDR2: MNHEY, SVGAGI. V shed 6 bases and J 5 bases; nucleotides not matched to a gene: 5. The CDR3 loop reads CASRRTGRETQYF. The CDR3 nucleotides read TGTGCCAGCAGGCGGACAGGGCGGGAGACCCAGTACTTC.

CDR3 nucleotide sequence: TGTGCCAGCTCACCACCGGGGGGTCAGCCCCAGCATTTT. Protein sequence: CASSPPGGQPQHF. The chain recombines TRBV18 with TRBJ1-5, with D possibly being TRBD1 (5 bases). The CDR3 has 13 amino acids. V was cut by 0 bases and J by 6 bases, with 6 bases left in between. Germline V gives CDR1 KGHSH, CDR2 LQKENI.

The V gene is TRBV30, the J gene TRBJ1-4; D uncertain. This CDR3 spans 11 amino acids. Per germline, CDR1 GTSNPN and CDR2 SVGIG (reference sequence). V shed 5 bases and J shed 8 bases, with 9 bases lying between them. DNA of the CDR3: TGTGCCTGGGGGAGGTGGGAAAAACTGTTTTTT. This encodes CAWGRWEKLFF.

V is TRBV4-1 and J is TRBJ2-7, with 8 nucleotides matching TRBD2. Germline CDR1 and CDR2: MGHRA and YSYEKL. With V trimmed by 8 bases and J by 3 bases, 3 bases remained unmatched. The CDR3 extends over 12 amino acids. This CDR3 reads CASRGGSYEQYF. Written as DNA, the CDR3 is TGCGCCAGCCGGGGGGGGAGCTACGAGCAGTACTTC.

The rearrangement links TRBV18 to TRBJ2-5; a possible D gene is TRBD1 (6 bases). Trimming took 3 bases from V and 2 from J, leaving 10 bases between them. The CDR3 is 14 residues long. CDR1 is KGHSH and CDR2 is LQKENI in the germline V gene. For the CDR3, the DNA is TGTGCCAGCTCACCGGACAGACGGCAAGAGACCCAGTACTTC. It specifies CASSPDRRQETQYF.

This rearrangement joins TRBV5-1 to TRBJ1-1, with TRBD1 as a possible D gene (5 bases). The CDR3 spans 14 residues. Trimming removed 3 bases at V and 4 bases at J, with 13 bases between. CDR1 SGHRS and CDR2 YFSETQ come from the germline V gene. Written as DNA, the CDR3 is TGCGCCAGCAGCTCCCAAGGAGGGGCCACTGAAGCTTTCTTT. Translation: CASSSQGGATEAFF. The full variable domain, its missing parts supplied by reference TRBV5-1 and TRBJ1-1, is KAGVTQTPRYLIKTRGQQVTLSCSPISGHRSVSWYQQTPGQGLQFLFEYFSETQRNKGNFPGRFSGRQFSNSRSEMNVSTLELGDSALYLCASSSQGGATEAFFGQGTRLTVV.